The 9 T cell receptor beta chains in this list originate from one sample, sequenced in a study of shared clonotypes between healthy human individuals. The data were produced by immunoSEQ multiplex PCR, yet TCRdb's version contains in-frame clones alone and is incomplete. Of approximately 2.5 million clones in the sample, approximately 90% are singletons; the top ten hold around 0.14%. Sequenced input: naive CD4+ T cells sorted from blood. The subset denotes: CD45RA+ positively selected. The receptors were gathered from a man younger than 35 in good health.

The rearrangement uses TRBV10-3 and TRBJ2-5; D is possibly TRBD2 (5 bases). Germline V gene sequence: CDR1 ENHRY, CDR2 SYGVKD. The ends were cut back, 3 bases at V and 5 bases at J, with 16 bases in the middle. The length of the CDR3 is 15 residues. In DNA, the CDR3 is TGTGCCATCAGTGAACCGGGGTTAGCACGTGAGACCCAGTACTTC. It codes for CAISEPGLARETQYF.

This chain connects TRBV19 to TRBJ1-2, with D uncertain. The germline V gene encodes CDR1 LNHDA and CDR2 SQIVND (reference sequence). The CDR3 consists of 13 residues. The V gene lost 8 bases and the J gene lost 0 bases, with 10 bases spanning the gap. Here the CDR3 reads CASRELANYGYTF. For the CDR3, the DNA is TGTGCCAGTCGAGAACTCGCTAACTATGGCTACACCTTC.

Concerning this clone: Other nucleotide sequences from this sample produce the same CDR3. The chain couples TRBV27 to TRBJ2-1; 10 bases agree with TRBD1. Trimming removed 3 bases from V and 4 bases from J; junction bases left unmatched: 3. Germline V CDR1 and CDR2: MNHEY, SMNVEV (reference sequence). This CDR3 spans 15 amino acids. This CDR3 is CASSFRDRGYNEQFF. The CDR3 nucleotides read TGTGCCAGCAGTTTTCGGGACAGGGGATACAATGAGCAGTTCTTC.

The CDR3 sequence is CASSPTGGLPAYEQYF. In DNA, the CDR3 is TGTGCCAGCAGCCCAACCGGCGGGCTACCCGCCTACGAGCAGTACTTC. The rearrangement joins TRBV7-2 to TRBJ2-7; a possible D gene is TRBD2 (5 bases). The V gene lost 5 bases and the J gene lost 2 bases, with 19 bases spanning the gap. Germline values: CDR1 SGHTA, CDR2 FQGNSA. There are 16 residues in the CDR3.

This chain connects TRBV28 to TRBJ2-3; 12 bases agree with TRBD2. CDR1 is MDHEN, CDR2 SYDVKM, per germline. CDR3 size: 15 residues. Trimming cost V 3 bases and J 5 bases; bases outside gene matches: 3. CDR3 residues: CASSFTSGRLDTQYF. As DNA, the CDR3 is TGTGCCAGCAGTTTCACTAGCGGGAGGTTAGATACGCAGTATTTT.

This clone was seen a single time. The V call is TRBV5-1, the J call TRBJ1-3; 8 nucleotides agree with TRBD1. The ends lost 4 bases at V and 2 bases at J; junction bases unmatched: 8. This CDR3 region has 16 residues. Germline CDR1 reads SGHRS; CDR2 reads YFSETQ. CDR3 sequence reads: CASSQIQGVPGNTIYF. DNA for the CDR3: TGCGCCAGCAGCCAAATACAGGGGGTTCCTGGAAACACCATATATTTT.

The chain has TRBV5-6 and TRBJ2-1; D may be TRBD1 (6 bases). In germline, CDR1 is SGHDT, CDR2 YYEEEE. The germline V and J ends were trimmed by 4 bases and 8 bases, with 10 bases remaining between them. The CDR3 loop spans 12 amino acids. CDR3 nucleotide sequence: TGTGCCAGCAGCCTACAGGGCGATGAGCAGTTCTTC. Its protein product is CASSLQGDEQFF.

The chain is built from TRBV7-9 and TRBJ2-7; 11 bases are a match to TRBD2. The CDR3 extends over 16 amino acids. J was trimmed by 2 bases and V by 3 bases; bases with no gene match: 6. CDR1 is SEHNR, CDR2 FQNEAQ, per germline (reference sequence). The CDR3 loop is CASSFGSGRGAYEQYF. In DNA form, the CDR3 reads TGTGCCAGCAGCTTCGGTAGCGGGAGGGGGGCCTACGAGCAGTACTTC.

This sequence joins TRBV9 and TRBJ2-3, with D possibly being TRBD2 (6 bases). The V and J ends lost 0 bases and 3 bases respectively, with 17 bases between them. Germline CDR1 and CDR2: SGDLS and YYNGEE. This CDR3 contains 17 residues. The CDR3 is CASSVGLMRDLTDTQYF. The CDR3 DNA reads TGTGCCAGCAGCGTAGGGTTAATGCGGGACCTAACAGATACGCAGTATTTT.